These T cell receptor beta chains were read from a single sample in a study of blood T cell repertoires in COVID-19. Method: immunoSEQ multiplex PCR; TCRdb's copy keeps in-frame clones and lacks some. The data contain a few hundred thousand clones, less than 90% of them seen just once; the ten biggest clones take up around 18%. Sample: peripheral blood. Source of these receptors: a woman at least 80 years old with active or convalescent COVID-19. Both conserved end residues are part of each CDR3. Fields, in order: clone size, V gene, D gene, J gene, CDR3 DNA, CDR3 protein. The D gene is left open where the match is weak. The size entry is marked missing in some rows and otherwise reads once, few, many or a size class.

-	TRBV6-2/TRBV6-3	TRBD1	TRBJ2-1	TGTGCCAGCAGCGACAGGGTGGGAAGCTCCTACAATGAGCAGTTCTTC	CASSDRVGSSYNEQFF
-	TRBV29-1	TRBD1	TRBJ1-1	TGCAGCGTTGGGGTGACAGGGTCTAACACTGAAGCTTTCTTT	CSVGVTGSNTEAFF
-	TRBV12-3/TRBV12-4	-	TRBJ2-3	TGTGCCAGCAGGCGGACTAGCACAGATACGCAGTATTTT	CASRRTSTDTQYF
-	TRBV30	TRBD1	TRBJ2-7	TGTGCCTGGAGTCTTTGGGACAGGGACTACGAGCAGTACTTC	CAWSLWDRDYEQYF
-	TRBV11-1	-	TRBJ2-4	TGTGCCAGCAGCTCCACAAGCCGGGAGATAAACATTCAGTACTTC	CASSSTSREINIQYF
-	TRBV7-9	-	TRBJ1-2	TGTGCCGGGGACAAAAACTATGGCTACACCTTC	CAGDKNYGYTF
-	TRBV9	TRBD2	TRBJ2-1	TGTGCCAGCAGCACGAGGGGGACTAGTAAGGCTAATGAGCAGTTCTTC	CASSTRGTSKANEQFF
-	TRBV27	-	TRBJ1-5	TGTGCCAGCAGGGAGGGTCCAAGTCAGCCCCAGCATTTT	CASREGPSQPQHF
-	TRBV23-1	-	TRBJ1-6	TGCGCCAGCAGTCTTTGGAGGCAGAATTCACCCCTCCACTTT	CASSLWRQNSPLHF
-	TRBV2	-	TRBJ2-7	TGTGCCAGCAGACCCCTCACGACTAGAGGATCGGGCTACGAGCAGTACTTC	CASRPLTTRGSGYEQYF
-	TRBV7-2	-	TRBJ1-6	TGTGCCAGCAGCTTCGCAGGGACAAGGAATAATTCACCCCTCCACTTT	CASSFAGTRNNSPLHF
-	TRBV5-4	TRBD2	TRBJ2-1	TGTGCCAGCAGCTTCTCCCTACTAGCGGGAGCGCGGGACAATGAGCAGTTCTTC	CASSFSLLAGARDNEQFF
-	TRBV5-4	TRBD2	TRBJ2-7	TGTGCCAGCAGCCTGACCAGCGGGAACTCCTACGAGCAGTACTTC	CASSLTSGNSYEQYF
-	TRBV19	-	TRBJ1-2	TGTGCCAGTAGTATAGATCCCACAGGGATCTATGGCTACACCTTC	CASSIDPTGIYGYTF
-	TRBV30	-	TRBJ2-3	TGTGCCTGGAGTGTACTCCTAGAGGTTTACACAGATACGCAGTATTTT	CAWSVLLEVYTDTQYF
-	TRBV6-2/TRBV6-3	TRBD1	TRBJ1-3	TGTGCCAGCAGTTACTCGACAGGGGGAAATGCCAACACCATATATTTT	CASSYSTGGNANTIYF
-	TRBV4-1	-	TRBJ2-7	TGCGCCAGCAGCCAACTCTTTACAGGGAGCTCCTACGAGCAGTACTTC	CASSQLFTGSSYEQYF
-	TRBV6-2/TRBV6-3	-	TRBJ2-4	TGTGCCAGCAGTTACGGGCCCAAAAACATTCAGTACTTC	CASSYGPKNIQYF
few	TRBV24-1	-	TRBJ2-7	TGTGCCACCAGTGATCCAGTGACCTACGAGCAGTACTTC	CATSDPVTYEQYF
few	TRBV18	TRBD1	TRBJ2-2	TGTGCCAGCTCACAGGACAGGGGAGACACCGGGGAGCTGTTTTTT	CASSQDRGDTGELFF
-	TRBV4-3	-	TRBJ1-2	TGCGCCAGCAGCCAAGACCGGGGCAGGGGCGTTGGCTACACCTTC	CASSQDRGRGVGYTF
-	TRBV5-4	-	TRBJ1-1	TGTGCCAGCAGCCCTCCCGGGGGTAAAAACACTGAAGCTTTCTTT	CASSPPGGKNTEAFF
-	TRBV5-1	-	TRBJ1-2	TGCGCCAGCAGCTTGGTTTCAGGGAACTATGGCTACACCTTC	CASSLVSGNYGYTF
-	TRBV6-6	TRBD2	TRBJ2-7	TGTGCCAGCAGTTACAAAGCGGGAGAGGCCTACGAGCAGTACTTC	CASSYKAGEAYEQYF
-	TRBV19	TRBD1	TRBJ2-7	TGTGCCAGTAGTATAACACCGACAGGGAAGATCTTC	CASSITPTGKIF